This T cell receptor beta chain was sequenced during a study of shared clonotypes between healthy human individuals. General study results and limits: Generally, naive subsets (rather than memory subsets) showed larger estimated richness.

V lost 4 bases to trimming and J lost 2 bases, with 12 bases between them. The CDR3 spans 15 residues. The germline gives CDR1 MNHEY, CDR2 SMNVEV (reference sequence). In regard to this clone: Its antigen is unknown.

CD45RO-negative, CCR7-positively selected cells formed the naive CD8 fraction, excluding terminally differentiated effector memory CD45RA+ cells. HIV-negative, healthy adults without recent acute infections or vaccinations were the donors. Only Caucasian adults living in Nashville, Tennessee made up the donor group. Sequencing used immunoSEQ multiplex PCR; TCRdb keeps in-frame clones, though not all of them. In the table there are around 2.1 million clones, about 93% of which are singletons. The chain is built from TRBV27 and TRBJ1-3, with TRBD1 as a possible D gene (6 bases). This sequence originates from a man between 18 and 35 years old in good health. Some clones in this sample may be carry-over from other donors' samples. Material for sequencing was naive CD8+ T cells from PBMCs. Written as DNA, the CDR3 is TGTGCCAGCAGTTCCACAGGGACGACTGGAAACACCATATATTTT. Translated: CASSSTGTTGNTIYF.